Sequencing of this T cell receptor beta chain was carried out in a study of T cells in localized non-small cell lung cancer. Repertoires were generated with immunoSEQ multiplex PCR, while TCRdb's copy carries only in-frame clones and drops some. The sample yields about 11,000 clones, 90% to 95% seen once. In the case of this clone: What it recognizes is unknown.

Whole-study results and caveats: Compared with tumor, uninvolved adjacent lung displayed greater T cell clonality, ranking highest overall.

The junction had 6 bases not matched to a gene; V was cut back by 4 bases and J by 9 bases. Germline V gene lookup returns CDR1 SGHRS and CDR2 YFSETQ. The CDR3 is made up of 15 amino acids. This clonotype was sampled from a male donor older than 55 with stage III lung adenocarcinoma. The chain combines TRBV5-1 with TRBJ2-1; 14 bases line up with TRBD2. Specimen: peripheral blood, collected before any cancer treatment. The CDR3 sequence: CASSLGTSGRGEQFF. DNA of the CDR3: TGCGCCAGCAGCCTCGGGACTAGCGGGAGAGGTGAGCAGTTCTTC.